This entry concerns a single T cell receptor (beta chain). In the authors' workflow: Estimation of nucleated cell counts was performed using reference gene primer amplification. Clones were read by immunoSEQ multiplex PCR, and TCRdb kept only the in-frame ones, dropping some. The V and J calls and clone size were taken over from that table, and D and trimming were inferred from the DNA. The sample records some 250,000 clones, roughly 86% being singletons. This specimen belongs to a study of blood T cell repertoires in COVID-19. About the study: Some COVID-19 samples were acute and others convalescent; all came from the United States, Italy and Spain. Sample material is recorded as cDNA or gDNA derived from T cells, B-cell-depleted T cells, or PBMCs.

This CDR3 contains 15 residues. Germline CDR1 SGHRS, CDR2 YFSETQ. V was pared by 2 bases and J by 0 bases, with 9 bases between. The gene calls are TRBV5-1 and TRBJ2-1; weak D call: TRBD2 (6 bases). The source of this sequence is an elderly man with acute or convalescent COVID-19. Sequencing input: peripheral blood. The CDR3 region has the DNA TGCGCCAGCAGCTTCGACGGGAGCTCCTACAATGAGCAGTTCTTC. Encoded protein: CASSFDGSSYNEQFF.